Listed below are T cell receptor beta chains from one sample, sequenced in a study of T cell changes during pregnancy in multiple sclerosis. Clones were sequenced by immunoSEQ multiplex PCR, and TCRdb holds only the in-frame ones, with some missing. The table has some 81,000 clones, about 93% seen once. The starting material was peripheral blood, obtained after pregnancy. The receptors originated from a female donor in good health, enrolled as a control in a pregnancy study. CDR3s include the opening cysteine and the closing phenylalanine or tryptophan. The D gene is left open where the match is weak. The size of a clone is reported for some rows only, either as once, few or many, or as a class for expanded clones.

len	abundance	d_gene	v_gene	j_gene	CDR3aa	CDR3nt
12	.	.	TRBV6-6	TRBJ1-5	CASSMDSQPQHF	TGTGCCAGCAGCATGGACTCTCAGCCCCAGCATTTT
11	.	TRBD1	TRBV30	TRBJ2-3	CAWGQADTQYF	TGTGCCTGGGGACAGGCAGATACGCAGTATTTT
16	.	.	TRBV6-6	TRBJ1-4	CASSYRRGTTNEKLFF	TGTGCCAGCAGTTATCGAAGGGGCACAACTAATGAAAAACTGTTTTTT
16	.	.	TRBV7-8	TRBJ2-3	CASSPRRGAGPDTQYF	TGTGCCAGCAGCCCCCGCCGGGGGGCTGGTCCAGATACGCAGTATTTT
17	once	TRBD2	TRBV2	TRBJ2-2	CASRGGRAAGGTGELFF	TGTGCCAGCAGGGGGGGCCGAGCAGCGGGGGGCACCGGGGAGCTGTTTTTT
13	.	.	TRBV2	TRBJ2-7	CASSDPRQDEQYF	TGTGCCAGCAGTGACCCACGCCAGGACGAGCAGTACTTC
14	once	TRBD1	TRBV6-5	TRBJ2-7	CASSPTGEAYEQYF	TGTGCCAGCAGCCCGACAGGGGAAGCCTACGAGCAGTACTTC
14	.	.	TRBV27	TRBJ2-3	CASSLREGTDTQYF	TGTGCCAGCAGTTTACGGGAAGGCACAGATACGCAGTATTTT
14	once	.	TRBV2	TRBJ1-1	CASIRAGGNTEAFF	TGTGCCAGCATAAGAGCCGGGGGGAACACTGAAGCTTTCTTT
15	.	TRBD2	TRBV19	TRBJ2-1	CASSWASGRKNEQFF	TGTGCCAGTAGTTGGGCTAGCGGGAGAAAAAATGAGCAGTTCTTC
15	.	.	TRBV19	TRBJ2-1	CASTTSDQSHNEQFF	TGTGCCAGTACCACCTCCGATCAGTCCCACAATGAGCAGTTCTTC
14	.	.	TRBV5-1	TRBJ2-3	CASSFQGSADTQYF	TGCGCCAGCAGCTTCCAGGGGAGCGCAGATACGCAGTATTTT
16	.	.	TRBV6-6	TRBJ2-3	CASSYSELRGTDTQYF	TGTGCCAGCAGTTACTCGGAGCTGAGGGGCACAGATACGCAGTATTTT
13	few	.	TRBV7-2	TRBJ1-1	CAGQRQLSNEAFF	TGTGCCGGACAGAGGCAGCTGAGTAATGAAGCTTTCTTT
12	.	.	TRBV7-9	TRBJ2-7	CASSPSASGDYF	TGTGCCAGCAGCCCATCAGCGTCGGGAGATTACTTC
13	once	.	TRBV2	TRBJ1-1	CASSAGWDTEAFF	TGTGCCAGCAGTGCGGGGTGGGACACTGAAGCTTTCTTT
17	.	.	TRBV11-2	TRBJ2-5	CASSLDLGGRFGETQYF	TGTGCCAGCAGCTTAGATCTGGGGGGGCGGTTCGGGGAGACCCAGTACTTC
14	.	.	TRBV6-1	TRBJ1-1	CASNWLERYTEAFF	TGTGCCAGTAATTGGCTGGAGAGATATACTGAAGCTTTCTTT
16	.	TRBD2	TRBV30	TRBJ2-2	CAWRAGLAGAGGELFF	TGTGCCTGGAGGGCCGGACTAGCGGGGGCGGGCGGGGAGCTGTTTTTT
13	.	TRBD2	TRBV2	TRBJ2-5	CANGLAGVETQYF	TGTGCCAACGGACTAGCGGGGGTGGAGACCCAGTACTTC
19	.	TRBD1	TRBV19	TRBJ1-3	CASSPLGTGGAVAGNTIYF	TGTGCCAGTAGTCCCCTAGGGACAGGGGGCGCGGTTGCTGGAAACACCATATATTTT
13	.	.	TRBV5-1	TRBJ2-5	CASSRGPAGTQYF	TGCGCCAGCAGTAGGGGCCCTGCAGGGACCCAGTACTTC
14	.	.	TRBV2	TRBJ1-5	CASTAASGNQPQHF	TGTGCCAGCACTGCGGCCTCGGGGAATCAGCCCCAGCATTTT
15	.	.	TRBV7-9	TRBJ2-7	CASSLASAGSYEQYF	TGTGCCAGCAGCTTAGCGTCTGCGGGAAGCTACGAGCAGTACTTC
14	.	.	TRBV7-9	TRBJ1-4	CASSGGGSNEKLFF	TGTGCCAGCAGCGGGGGAGGTTCTAATGAAAAACTGTTTTTT
14	.	.	TRBV27	TRBJ2-7	CASSLSPGLYEQYF	TGTGCCAGCAGTTTATCCCCGGGACTCTACGAGCAGTACTTC